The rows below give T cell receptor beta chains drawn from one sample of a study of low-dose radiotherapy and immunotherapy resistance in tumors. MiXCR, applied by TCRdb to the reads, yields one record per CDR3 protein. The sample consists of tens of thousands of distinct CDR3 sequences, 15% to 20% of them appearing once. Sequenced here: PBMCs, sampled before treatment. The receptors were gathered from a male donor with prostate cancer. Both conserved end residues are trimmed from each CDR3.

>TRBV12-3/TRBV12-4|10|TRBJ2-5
ASSFEGGTQY
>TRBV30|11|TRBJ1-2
AWEGGAAYGYT
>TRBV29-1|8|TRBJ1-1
SGRNTEAF
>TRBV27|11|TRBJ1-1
ASSRTGRIEAF
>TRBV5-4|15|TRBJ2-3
ASSFPGLAGGPYTQY
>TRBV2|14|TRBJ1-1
ASSEARRKPKGWDF
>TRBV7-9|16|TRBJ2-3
ASSPKGNYGLAGDTQY
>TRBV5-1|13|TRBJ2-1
ASSLADSLYNEQF
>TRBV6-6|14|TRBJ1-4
ASSYSSGGGDEKLF
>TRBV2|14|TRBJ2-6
ASSERQHSGANVLT
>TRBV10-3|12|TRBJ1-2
AISPGRWDYGYT
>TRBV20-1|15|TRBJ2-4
SARDEASGGMGNIQY
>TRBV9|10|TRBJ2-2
ASSGDSGELF
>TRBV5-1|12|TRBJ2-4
ASSLAQGRNIQY
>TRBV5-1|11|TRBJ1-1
ASSLQLGSEAF
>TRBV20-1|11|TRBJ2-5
SAMGGEKETQY
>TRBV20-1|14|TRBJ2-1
SASPPGAYSYNEQF
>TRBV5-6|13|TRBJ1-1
ASSLGLLQNTEAF
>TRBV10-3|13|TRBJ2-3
AITGTGDITDTQY
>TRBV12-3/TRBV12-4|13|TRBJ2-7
ASRGAGTVPYEQY
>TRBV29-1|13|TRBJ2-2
SVEDQRGSVGELF
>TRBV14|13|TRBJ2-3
ASSQQTGGTDTQY
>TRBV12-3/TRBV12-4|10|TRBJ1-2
ASTVSPDGYT
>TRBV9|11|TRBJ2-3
ASSVGLADTQY
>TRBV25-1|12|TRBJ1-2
ASSDAGHFYGYT
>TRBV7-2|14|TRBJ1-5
ASSLARSGSHQPQH
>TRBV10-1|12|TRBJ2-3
ASSERPYTDTQY
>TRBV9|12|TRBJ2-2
ASSVGTNTGELF
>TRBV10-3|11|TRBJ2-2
AISYRETGELF
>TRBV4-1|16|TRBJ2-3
ASSQSRSRWQATDTQY
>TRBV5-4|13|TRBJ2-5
ASSRNGGAVETQY
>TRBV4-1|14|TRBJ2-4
ASSQGVPLAKNIQY
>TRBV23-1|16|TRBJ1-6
ASSLLQPVSSYNSPLH
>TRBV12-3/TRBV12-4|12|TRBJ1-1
ASSFAGRDTEAF
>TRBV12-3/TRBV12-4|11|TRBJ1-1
ASSLSGNTEAF
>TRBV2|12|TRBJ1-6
ASSPDGYNSPLH
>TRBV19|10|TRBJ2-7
ASSDEVYEQY
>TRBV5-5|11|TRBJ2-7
ASSPPGGAEKY
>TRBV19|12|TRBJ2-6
ASRRTAGANVLT
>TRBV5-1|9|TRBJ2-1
ASNAGGEQF
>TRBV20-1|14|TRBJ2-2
SAPLSGGPGGELFF
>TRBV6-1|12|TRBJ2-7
ASSYGGTGYEQY